The rows below give T cell receptor beta chains drawn from one sample of a study of blood T cells in healthy people across ages. TCRdb ran MiXCR on the 5' RACE reads and lists one entry per CDR3 protein. The repertoire holds 850,000 to 1,000,000 distinct CDR3 sequences, with 48% as singletons. The sequencing sample was made of blood. The receptors were sampled from a man under 40 in good health. CDR3s include the opening cysteine and the closing phenylalanine or tryptophan. A D gene is named only where the DNA matches it firmly. Clone size is stated in some rows and not others, as once, few, many or a class when expanded.

length: 17; V: TRBV27; D: TRBD1; J: TRBJ1-2; size: few; DNA: TGTGCCAGCAGTTACAAACCCGGACAGGGGACACACTATGGCTACACCTTC; CDR3: CASSYKPGQGTHYGYTF
length: 14; V: TRBV5-1; D: NA; J: TRBJ1-1; size: few; DNA: TGCGCCAGCAGCTGGGACGGAATGAACACTGAAGCTTTCTTT; CDR3: CASSWDGMNTEAFF
length: 14; V: TRBV20-1; D: NA; J: TRBJ1-5; size: NA; DNA: TGCAGTGCTAGAGAGGGAGGTAGCAATCAGCCCCAGCATTTT; CDR3: CSAREGGSNQPQHF
length: 15; V: TRBV20-1; D: TRBD2; J: TRBJ2-3; size: NA; DNA: TGCAGTGCTAGAGATCTTAGCGGGGGAGGAGATACGCAGTATTTT; CDR3: CSARDLSGGGDTQYF
length: 13; V: TRBV7-8; D: NA; J: TRBJ1-5; size: NA; DNA: TGTGCCAGCAGCTTGGGGACGACCGAGCCCCAGCATTTT; CDR3: CASSLGTTEPQHF
length: 13; V: TRBV6-5; D: NA; J: TRBJ2-7; size: NA; DNA: TGTGCCAGCAGTTACCGGCCTTTCTACGAGCAGTACTTC; CDR3: CASSYRPFYEQYF
length: 14; V: TRBV4-3; D: NA; J: TRBJ2-1; size: many; DNA: TGCGCCAGCAGCCAAGAGTCTAGTGGCAATGAGCAGTTCTTC; CDR3: CASSQESSGNEQFF
length: 15; V: TRBV12-3/TRBV12-4; D: NA; J: TRBJ2-1; size: many; DNA: TGTGCCAGCAGTTTTCGTTCGGTATCCGAGAATGAGCAGTTCTTC; CDR3: CASSFRSVSENEQFF
length: 14; V: TRBV2; D: NA; J: TRBJ1-1; size: NA; DNA: TGTGCCAGCACTGAGAGAGGGGTCGGTACTGAAGCTTTCTTT; CDR3: CASTERGVGTEAFF
length: 15; V: TRBV10-3; D: TRBD2; J: TRBJ2-1; size: NA; DNA: TGTGCCATCAGCGATAGCGGGGGGGCCAAAAATGAGCAGTTCTTC; CDR3: CAISDSGGAKNEQFF